These T cell receptor beta chains were read from a single sample in a study of OX40 agonist ivuxolimab in advanced cancers. Sequencing was performed with immunoSEQ multiplex PCR; in TCRdb, only in-frame clones are kept and a portion is missing. The sample comprises more than 65,000 clones, roughly 85% of which are singletons, and roughly 0.89% rests with the top ten. This material consisted of CD4+ or CD8+ T cells sorted from blood, taken in a trial of the OX40 agonist ivuxolimab. Source of these receptors: an adult with an advanced solid tumor such as melanoma, head and neck, liver or kidney cancer. Each CDR3 is given with its conserved first and last residue. The order of the fields is J gene, clone size, D gene, V gene, CDR3 protein, CDR3 DNA. D genes are given only for firm matches. Size values are once, few and many counts, or a class for expanded clones, and some rows have none.

J: TRBJ2-2; size: NA; D: TRBD1; V: TRBV19; CDR3: CASRISTGGADTGELFF; DNA: TGTGCCAGTAGGATATCGACAGGGGGCGCAGACACCGGGGAGCTGTTTTTT
J: TRBJ2-1; size: NA; D: NA; V: TRBV7-3; CDR3: CASSLTLTRLSSRMYNEQFF; DNA: TGTGCCAGCAGCTTAACGTTAACTAGGCTTTCCTCTAGAATGTACAATGAGCAGTTCTTC
J: TRBJ2-5; size: NA; D: NA; V: TRBV7-9; CDR3: CASSPDRQETQYF; DNA: TGTGCCAGCAGCCCGGACAGACAAGAGACCCAGTACTTC
J: TRBJ2-6; size: NA; D: NA; V: TRBV6-5; CDR3: CASSYSGAGANVLTF; DNA: TGTGCCAGCAGTTACTCGGGGGCTGGGGCCAACGTCCTGACTTTC
J: TRBJ2-7; size: once; D: NA; V: TRBV10-3; CDR3: CATKSPKAQGNHEQYF; DNA: TGTGCCACAAAAAGCCCTAAGGCGCAGGGCAACCACGAGCAGTACTTC
J: TRBJ2-1; size: NA; D: NA; V: TRBV9; CDR3: CASSVGDEQFF; DNA: TGTGCCAGCAGCGTAGGCGATGAGCAGTTCTTC
J: TRBJ2-1; size: NA; D: TRBD1; V: TRBV23-1; CDR3: CASSQSGQGVYEQFF; DNA: TGCGCCAGCAGTCAATCGGGACAGGGGGTTTATGAGCAGTTCTTC
J: TRBJ2-7; size: NA; D: TRBD1; V: TRBV18; CDR3: CASSPDRGREQYF; DNA: TGTGCCAGCTCACCGGACAGGGGGCGCGAGCAGTACTTC
J: TRBJ2-7; size: NA; D: NA; V: TRBV5-1; CDR3: CASSLDGLPYEQYF; DNA: TGCGCCAGCAGCTTGGATGGACTCCCCTACGAGCAGTACTTC
J: TRBJ1-2; size: NA; D: TRBD1; V: TRBV5-4; CDR3: CASRKQGNYGYTF; DNA: TGTGCCAGCAGGAAACAGGGGAACTATGGCTACACCTTC
J: TRBJ1-4; size: few; D: TRBD1; V: TRBV10-2; CDR3: CASTLTGAKLFF; DNA: TGCGCCAGCACTCTTACAGGGGCTAAACTGTTTTTT
J: TRBJ1-6; size: NA; D: NA; V: TRBV6-5; CDR3: CASRTGGTAYSPLHF; DNA: TGTGCCAGCAGAACCGGTGGGACGGCTTATTCACCCCTCCACTTT
J: TRBJ1-4; size: NA; D: TRBD1; V: TRBV5-8; CDR3: CASSWGQTATNEKLFF; DNA: TGTGCCAGCAGCTGGGGACAGACTGCAACTAATGAAAAACTGTTTTTT
J: TRBJ1-2; size: NA; D: TRBD1; V: TRBV30; CDR3: CAWSAGGEDYGYTF; DNA: TGTGCCTGGAGTGCAGGGGGCGAGGACTATGGCTACACCTTC
J: TRBJ2-7; size: NA; D: TRBD1; V: TRBV2; CDR3: CASSLDRGSYEQYF; DNA: TGTGCCAGCAGTTTGGACAGGGGCTCCTACGAGCAGTACTTC
J: TRBJ2-3; size: NA; D: TRBD2; V: TRBV19; CDR3: CASSIDWASGTSTDTQYF; DNA: TGTGCCAGTAGTATAGATTGGGCTAGCGGGACTAGCACAGATACGCAGTATTTT
J: TRBJ2-7; size: NA; D: NA; V: TRBV7-3; CDR3: CASSQAGPSSYEQYF; DNA: TGTGCCAGCAGCCAAGCTGGTCCTAGCTCCTACGAGCAGTACTTC
J: TRBJ1-5; size: NA; D: NA; V: TRBV28; CDR3: CASSLGRVGNQPQHF; DNA: TGTGCCAGCAGTTTAGGCAGGGTAGGCAATCAGCCCCAGCATTTT
J: TRBJ1-2; size: NA; D: TRBD1; V: TRBV30; CDR3: CAWSVRTGSGYTF; DNA: TGTGCCTGGAGTGTACGGACAGGGAGTGGCTACACCTTC
J: TRBJ1-5; size: NA; D: NA; V: TRBV4-1; CDR3: CASTLTAAGNQPQHF; DNA: TGCGCCAGCACTCTTACGGCGGCGGGCAATCAGCCCCAGCATTTT
J: TRBJ1-2; size: NA; D: TRBD1; V: TRBV28; CDR3: CASSLSSPGQLYGYTF; DNA: TGTGCCAGCAGTTTATCCTCCCCGGGACAGCTGTATGGCTACACCTTC
J: TRBJ1-4; size: NA; D: NA; V: TRBV5-1; CDR3: CASSMGQTNEKLFF; DNA: TGCGCCAGCTCTATGGGACAAACTAATGAAAAACTGTTTTTT
J: TRBJ1-4; size: NA; D: NA; V: TRBV7-9; CDR3: CASRDGAPTNEKLFF; DNA: TGTGCCAGCCGGGATGGGGCGCCAACTAATGAAAAACTGTTTTTT
J: TRBJ2-7; size: NA; D: NA; V: TRBV6-5; CDR3: CASSYWAETYEQYF; DNA: TGTGCCAGCAGTTACTGGGCGGAGACCTACGAGCAGTACTTC
J: TRBJ2-2; size: NA; D: NA; V: TRBV4-2; CDR3: CASSQLTRNTGELFF; DNA: TGTGCCAGCAGCCAACTAACAAGAAACACCGGGGAGCTGTTTTTT
J: TRBJ2-6; size: few; D: TRBD1; V: TRBV4-1; CDR3: CASSLSTSGTGSSGANVLTF; DNA: TGCGCCAGCAGCCTATCAACCTCCGGGACAGGGAGCTCTGGGGCCAACGTCCTGACTTTC
J: TRBJ1-5; size: NA; D: NA; V: TRBV7-3; CDR3: CASSLGRNQPQHF; DNA: TGTGCCAGCAGCTTAGGGAGGAATCAGCCCCAGCATTTT
J: TRBJ1-3; size: NA; D: TRBD1; V: TRBV9; CDR3: CASSPARGSSGNTIYF; DNA: TGTGCCAGCAGCCCAGCCAGGGGGTCCTCTGGAAACACCATATATTTT
J: TRBJ2-7; size: NA; D: TRBD2; V: TRBV6-5; CDR3: CASSSGLAGSYEQYF; DNA: TGTGCCAGCAGTTCGGGACTAGCGGGAAGTTACGAGCAGTACTTC
J: TRBJ2-7; size: NA; D: TRBD1; V: TRBV7-3; CDR3: CASSPQGAGEQYF; DNA: TGTGCCAGCAGCCCTCAGGGGGCGGGGGAGCAGTACTTC
J: TRBJ1-2; size: NA; D: NA; V: TRBV5-4; CDR3: CASRPGVDAGWEGYTF; DNA: TGTGCCAGCAGGCCTGGAGTGGACGCCGGTTGGGAAGGCTACACCTTC
J: TRBJ2-1; size: NA; D: TRBD2; V: TRBV6-1; CDR3: CASNQLAGGNNEQFF; DNA: TGTGCCAGCAACCAGCTAGCGGGGGGAAACAATGAGCAGTTCTTC
J: TRBJ2-1; size: NA; D: TRBD1; V: TRBV29-1; CDR3: CSVVAGGSDEQFF; DNA: TGCAGCGTTGTGGCAGGGGGTTCGGATGAGCAGTTCTTC
J: TRBJ1-2; size: NA; D: NA; V: TRBV14; CDR3: CASSRDRTNYGYTF; DNA: TGTGCCAGCAGTCGGGACCGAACTAACTATGGCTACACCTTC
J: TRBJ1-1; size: NA; D: TRBD1; V: TRBV9; CDR3: CASSVDRGDTEAFF; DNA: TGTGCCAGCAGCGTAGACAGGGGGGACACTGAAGCTTTCTTT
J: TRBJ2-1; size: NA; D: NA; V: TRBV6-5; CDR3: CATSSTPLFGEQFF; DNA: TGTGCCACCAGCAGTACCCCCCTTTTTGGTGAGCAGTTCTTC
J: TRBJ2-1; size: NA; D: NA; V: TRBV4-1; CDR3: CASSKDAGPKIYNEQFF; DNA: TGCGCCAGCAGCAAAGATGCAGGACCTAAGATCTACAATGAGCAGTTCTTC
J: TRBJ1-1; size: NA; D: NA; V: TRBV7-3; CDR3: CASSLQPNTEAFF; DNA: TGTGCCAGCAGCTTACAGCCTAACACTGAAGCTTTCTTT
J: TRBJ2-1; size: NA; D: NA; V: TRBV6-1; CDR3: CASSEVGVTQGNGEQFF; DNA: TGTGCCAGCAGTGAAGTAGGGGTTACGCAGGGGAATGGTGAGCAGTTCTTC
J: TRBJ1-3; size: NA; D: NA; V: TRBV7-2; CDR3: CASSLSGYGNTIYF; DNA: TGTGCCAGCAGCTTATCAGGGTACGGAAACACCATATATTTT
J: TRBJ1-4; size: NA; D: TRBD1; V: TRBV28; CDR3: CASSSQGADEKLFF; DNA: TGTGCCAGCAGTTCCCAGGGGGCGGATGAAAAACTGTTTTTT
J: TRBJ1-6; size: NA; D: NA; V: TRBV6-1; CDR3: CASRVGDYSPLHF; DNA: TGTGCCAGCAGAGTGGGGGACTATTCACCCCTCCACTTT
J: TRBJ2-3; size: NA; D: NA; V: TRBV9; CDR3: CASSVVIGPPDTQYF; DNA: TGTGCCAGCAGCGTAGTGATAGGCCCACCAGATACGCAGTATTTT
J: TRBJ2-7; size: NA; D: NA; V: TRBV6-1; CDR3: CASSPRGPNEQYF; DNA: TGTGCCAGCAGCCCCCGAGGGCCCAACGAGCAGTACTTC
J: TRBJ1-2; size: once; D: NA; V: TRBV5-6; CDR3: CASSLVAGADGYTF; DNA: TGTGCCAGCAGCTTGGTCGCAGGGGCGGATGGCTACACCTTC
J: TRBJ1-5; size: few; D: NA; V: TRBV19; CDR3: CASAGGFSNQPQHF; DNA: TGTGCCAGCGCCGGGGGCTTTAGCAATCAGCCCCAGCATTTT
J: TRBJ2-5; size: NA; D: NA; V: TRBV27; CDR3: CASKKETQYF; DNA: TGTGCCAGCAAAAAAGAGACCCAGTACTTC
J: TRBJ1-1; size: few; D: NA; V: TRBV10-1; CDR3: CASSETGSTEAFF; DNA: TGCGCCAGCAGTGAGACGGGGTCTACTGAAGCTTTCTTT